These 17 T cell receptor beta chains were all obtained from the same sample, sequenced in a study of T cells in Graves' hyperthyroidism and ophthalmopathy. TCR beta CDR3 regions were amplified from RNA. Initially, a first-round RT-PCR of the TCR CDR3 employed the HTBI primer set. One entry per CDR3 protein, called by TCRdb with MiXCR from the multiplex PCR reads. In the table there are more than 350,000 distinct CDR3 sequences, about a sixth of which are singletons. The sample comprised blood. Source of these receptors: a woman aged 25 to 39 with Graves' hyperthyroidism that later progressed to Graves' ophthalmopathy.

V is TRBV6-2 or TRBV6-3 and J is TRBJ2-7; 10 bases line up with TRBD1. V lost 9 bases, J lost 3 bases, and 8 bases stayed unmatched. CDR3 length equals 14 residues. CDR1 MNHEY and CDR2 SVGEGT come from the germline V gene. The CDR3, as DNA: TGTGCCAGTGCGAGGGACAGGGGCTACTACGAGCAGTACTTC. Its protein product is CASARDRGYYEQYF.

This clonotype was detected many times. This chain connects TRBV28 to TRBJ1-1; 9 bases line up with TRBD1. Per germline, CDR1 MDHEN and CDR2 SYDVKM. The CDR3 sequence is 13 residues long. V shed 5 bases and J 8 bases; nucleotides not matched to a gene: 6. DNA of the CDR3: TGTGCCAGCAGTCCCTGGACAGGGGCGGAAGCTTTCTTT. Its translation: CASSPWTGAEAFF.

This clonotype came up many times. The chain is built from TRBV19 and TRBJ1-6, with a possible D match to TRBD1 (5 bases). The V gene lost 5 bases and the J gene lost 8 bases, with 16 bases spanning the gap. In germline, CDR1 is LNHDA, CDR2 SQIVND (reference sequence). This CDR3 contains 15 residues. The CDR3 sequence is CASSAVGTADSPLHF. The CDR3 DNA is TGTGCCAGTAGTGCAGTTGGGACTGCAGATTCACCCCTCCACTTT.

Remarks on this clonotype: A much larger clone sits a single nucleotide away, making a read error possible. CDR3 sequence: CASGPEGLINSPLHF. Written as DNA, the CDR3 is TGTGCCAGCGGCCCCGAAGGGCTTATTAATTCACCCCTCCACTTT. V and J are TRBV7-9 and TRBJ1-6; no clear D gene. With 8 bases removed from V and 6 bases from J, the gap between germline ends came to 17 bases. The germline V gene has CDR1 SEHNR and CDR2 FQNEAQ (reference sequence). This CDR3 is built from 15 residues.

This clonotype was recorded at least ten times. CDR3 region: CASSEALRDRTPRGGYTF. CDR3 in DNA: TGTGCCAGCAGTGAAGCGCTGAGGGACAGGACCCCCAGGGGTGGCTACACCTTC. This rearrangement joins TRBV2 to TRBJ1-2; 8 positions match TRBD1. The germline CDR1 and CDR2 sequences are SNHLY and FYNNEI. This CDR3 spans 18 amino acids. V shed 0 bases and J 7 bases; nucleotides not matched to a gene: 16.

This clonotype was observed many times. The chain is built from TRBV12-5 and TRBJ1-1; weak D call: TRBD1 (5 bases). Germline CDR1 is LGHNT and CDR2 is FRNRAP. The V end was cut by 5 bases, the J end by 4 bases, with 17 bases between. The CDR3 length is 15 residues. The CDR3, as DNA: TGTGCTAGTGGTATATCGGGGGTTTTGGGCACTGAAGCTTTCTTT. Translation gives CASGISGVLGTEAFF.

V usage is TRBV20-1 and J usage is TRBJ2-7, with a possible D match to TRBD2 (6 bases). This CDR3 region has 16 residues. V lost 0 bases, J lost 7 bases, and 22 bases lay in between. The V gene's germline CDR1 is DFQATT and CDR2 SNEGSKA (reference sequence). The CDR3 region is CSAREGGGWAPGEQYF. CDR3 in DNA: TGCAGTGCTAGAGAGGGAGGTGGCTGGGCCCCGGGAGAGCAGTACTTC.

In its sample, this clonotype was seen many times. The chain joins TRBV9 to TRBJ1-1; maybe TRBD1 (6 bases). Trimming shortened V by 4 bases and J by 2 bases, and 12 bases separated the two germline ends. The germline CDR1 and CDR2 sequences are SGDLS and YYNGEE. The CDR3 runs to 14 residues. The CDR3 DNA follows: TGTGCCAGCAGCCCGGGGACACACAACACTGAAGCTTTCTTT. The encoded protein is CASSPGTHNTEAFF.

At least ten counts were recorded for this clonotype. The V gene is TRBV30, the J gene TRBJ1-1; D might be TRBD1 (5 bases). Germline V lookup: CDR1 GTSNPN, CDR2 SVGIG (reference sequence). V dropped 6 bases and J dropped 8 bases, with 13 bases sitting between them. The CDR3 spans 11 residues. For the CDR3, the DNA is TGTGCCTGTGGCAAGGGACTCGAAGCTTTCTTT. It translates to CACGKGLEAFF.

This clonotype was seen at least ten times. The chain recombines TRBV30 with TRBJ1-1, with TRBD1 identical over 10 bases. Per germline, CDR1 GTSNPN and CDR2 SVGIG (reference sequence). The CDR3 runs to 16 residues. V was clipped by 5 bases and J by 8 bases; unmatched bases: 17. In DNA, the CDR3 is TGTGCCTGGGGGCGGGACAGGGGCTTGCGAGGGGTGGAAGCTTTCTTT. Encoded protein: CAWGRDRGLRGVEAFF.

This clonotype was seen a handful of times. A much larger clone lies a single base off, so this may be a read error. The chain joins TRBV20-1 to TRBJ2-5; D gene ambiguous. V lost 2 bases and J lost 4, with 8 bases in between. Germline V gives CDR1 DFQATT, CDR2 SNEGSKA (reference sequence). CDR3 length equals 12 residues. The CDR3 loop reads CSARKDRETQYF. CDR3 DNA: TGCAGTGCTAGAAAAGACCGAGAGACCCAGTACTTC.

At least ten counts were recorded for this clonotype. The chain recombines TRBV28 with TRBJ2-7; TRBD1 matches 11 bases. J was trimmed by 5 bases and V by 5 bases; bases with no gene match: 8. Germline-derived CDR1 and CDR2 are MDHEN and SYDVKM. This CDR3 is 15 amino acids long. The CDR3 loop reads CASSPMRTGGDEQYF. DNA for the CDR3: TGTGCCAGCAGTCCGATGAGGACAGGGGGCGACGAGCAGTACTTC.

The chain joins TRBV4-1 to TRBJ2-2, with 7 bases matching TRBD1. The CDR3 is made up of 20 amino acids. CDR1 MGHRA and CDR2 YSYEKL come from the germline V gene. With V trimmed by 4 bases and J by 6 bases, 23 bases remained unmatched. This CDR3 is CASSRSRARDSGGRSGELFF. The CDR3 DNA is TGCGCCAGCAGCCGATCCCGGGCCCGGGACAGTGGGGGACGTTCCGGGGAGCTGTTTTTT.

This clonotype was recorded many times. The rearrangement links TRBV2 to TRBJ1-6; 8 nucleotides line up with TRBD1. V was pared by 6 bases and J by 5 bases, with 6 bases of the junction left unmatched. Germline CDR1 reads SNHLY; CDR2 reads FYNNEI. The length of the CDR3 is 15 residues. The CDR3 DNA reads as TGTGCCAGCAGAGTTGACAGGGGTCATAATTCACCCCTCCACTTT. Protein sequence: CASRVDRGHNSPLHF.

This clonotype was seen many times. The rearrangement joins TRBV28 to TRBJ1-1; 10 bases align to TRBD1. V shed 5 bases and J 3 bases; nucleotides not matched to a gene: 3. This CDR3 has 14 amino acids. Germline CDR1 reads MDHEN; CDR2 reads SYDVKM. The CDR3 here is CASSPGQGYTEAFF. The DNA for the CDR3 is TGTGCCAGCAGTCCGGGACAGGGGTACACTGAAGCTTTCTTT.

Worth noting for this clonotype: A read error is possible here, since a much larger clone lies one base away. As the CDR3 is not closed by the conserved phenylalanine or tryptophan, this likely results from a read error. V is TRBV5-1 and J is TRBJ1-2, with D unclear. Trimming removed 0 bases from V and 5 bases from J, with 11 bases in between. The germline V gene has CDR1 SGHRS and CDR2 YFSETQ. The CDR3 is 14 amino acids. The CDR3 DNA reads TGCGCCAGCAGCTTGGAAGGGCCCCTATATGGCTACACCCTC. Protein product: CASSLEGPLYGYTL.

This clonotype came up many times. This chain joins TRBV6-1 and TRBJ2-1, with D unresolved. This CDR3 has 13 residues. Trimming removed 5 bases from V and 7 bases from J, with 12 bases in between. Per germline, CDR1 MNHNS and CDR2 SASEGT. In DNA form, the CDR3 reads TGTGCCAGCAGTTCCATGGGTCCGAATGAGCAGTTCTTC. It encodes CASSSMGPNEQFF.